The 30 T cell receptor beta chains listed next were all sequenced from one sample in a study of Graves' ophthalmopathy and Graves' hyperthyroidism. Amplified TCR beta CDR3 regions were obtained using RNA transcripts as template. The library came from an HTBI-primed first-round RT-PCR and a second-round multiplex PCR. In TCRdb, the multiplex PCR reads were re-called with MiXCR into one record per CDR3 protein. Among about 220,000 distinct CDR3 sequences listed, roughly 21% were seen once. Sequenced material: peripheral blood. The receptors were sampled from a woman in her forties or fifties with Graves' ophthalmopathy.

At least ten counts were recorded for this clonotype. The chain is built from TRBV12-3 or TRBV12-4 and TRBJ2-7; D possibly corresponds to TRBD1 (5 bases). Trimming took off 1 base at V and 4 bases at J, with 8 bases between the two ends. The CDR3 consists of 13 residues. CDR3 sequence (DNA): TGTGCCAGCAGTTTAGACAGGCGGTACGAGCAGTACTTC. Protein: CASSLDRRYEQYF.

The V call is TRBV20-1, the J call TRBJ2-7; the D gene is possibly TRBD1 (5 bases). The germline V and J ends were trimmed by 4 bases and 0 bases, with 25 bases remaining between them. CDR3 length equals 18 residues. Germline-derived CDR1 and CDR2 are DFQATT and SNEGSKA (reference sequence). CDR3 DNA: TGCAGTGCTACCCTTTTCGGCCACCAAGGGGCTTACTCCTACGAGCAGTACTTC. Its protein product is CSATLFGHQGAYSYEQYF.

The sample holds many counts of this clonotype. The chain uses TRBV27 and TRBJ1-2; D gene unclear. V was pared by 6 bases and J by 0 bases, with 8 bases between. Germline loops: CDR1 MNHEY, CDR2 SMNVEV (reference sequence). CDR3 length: 13 residues. In DNA, the CDR3 is TGTGCCAGCAGCCCCCGAGCTAACTATGGCTACACCTTC. Amino acids: CASSPRANYGYTF.

Only a few counts were recorded for this clonotype. Relative to the germline gene, one junction end is altered; a read error may explain this. The chain joins TRBV18 to TRBJ2-5; possibly TRBD1 for D (5 bases). This CDR3 comprises 16 residues. Germline CDR1 KGHSH, CDR2 LQKENI. The CDR3 here is CASSLQSGVGRETRYF. DNA for the CDR3: TGTGCCAGCTCACTTCAATCCGGTGTGGGGCGAGAGACCCGGTACTTC. The variable domain in full, completed from reference TRBV18 and TRBJ2-5, reads NAGVMQNPRHLVRRRGQEARLRCSPMKGHSHVYWYRQLPEEGLKFMVYLQKENIIDESGMPKERFSAEFPKEGPSILRIQQVVRGDSAAYFCASSLQSGVGRETRYFGPGTRLLVL.

This clonotype was found many times. The chain joins TRBV7-9 to TRBJ1-1; a weak D match, TRBD1 (5 bases). The CDR3 sequence is 14 residues long. V lost 4 bases and J 1 base, leaving 10 bases between the germline ends. CDR1 is SEHNR and CDR2 is FQNEAQ in the germline V gene (reference sequence). CDR3 sequence reads: CASSSEGRNTEAFF. DNA for the CDR3: TGTGCCAGCAGCTCCGAGGGGAGGAACACTGAAGCTTTCTTT.

This clonotype was counted a single time. The chain links TRBV2 to TRBJ2-5; 14 positions match TRBD2. V was clipped by 8 bases and J by 5 bases; unmatched bases: 7. Germline CDR1 SNHLY, CDR2 FYNNEI. This CDR3 contains 15 residues. CDR3 in DNA: TGTGCCAGCGGGGGACTAGCGGGAGTCGATGAGACCCAGTACTTC. It is translated as CASGGLAGVDETQYF.

This clonotype was detected many times. The V call is TRBV12-3 or TRBV12-4, the J call TRBJ2-5; the match to TRBD1 covers 7 bases. This CDR3 region has 15 residues. The junction had 10 bases not matched to a gene; V was cut back by 5 bases and J by 4 bases. The DNA for the CDR3 is TGTGCCAGCAGTGTCGGGACAGCGAGCGTAGAGACCCAGTACTTC. Translation gives CASSVGTASVETQYF.

The table lists this clonotype with many counts. The V gene is TRBV6-1, the J gene TRBJ2-2; TRBD2 agrees at 8 bases. The CDR3 is 14 amino acids. CDR1 is MNHNS, CDR2 SASEGT, per germline. V gave up 5 bases and J gave up 3 bases; unmatched junction bases: 2. The CDR3 loop is CASSRAGDTGELFF. CDR3 DNA sequence: TGTGCCAGCAGTCGAGCGGGGGACACCGGGGAGCTGTTTTTT.

This clonotype was detected many times. The chain has TRBV27 and TRBJ1-2; 7 bases map to TRBD1. This CDR3 is built from 14 residues. J lost 4 bases, V lost 3 bases, and 5 bases had no gene match. Germline loops: CDR1 MNHEY, CDR2 SMNVEV (reference sequence). CDR3 in amino acids: CASSFRQGPYGYTF. The CDR3 bases are TGTGCCAGCAGTTTTCGACAGGGCCCCTATGGCTACACCTTC.

The chain has TRBV20-1 and TRBJ2-3, with D hard to call. V was shortened by 0 bases and J by 7 bases, with 14 bases between the two germline ends. Germline CDR1 DFQATT, CDR2 SNEGSKA (reference sequence). The CDR3 covers 14 residues. The CDR3 DNA sequence: TGCAGTGCTAGAGATCCAGGTCGGACGTATACGCAGTATTTT. The encoded protein is CSARDPGRTYTQYF.

There are many counts of this clonotype. The chain has TRBV6-4 and TRBJ1-5; 9 bases line up with TRBD1. V trimming: 5 bases; J trimming: 6 bases; junction bases outside the gene matches: 14. The CDR3 runs 17 residues. Per germline, CDR1 MRHNA and CDR2 SNTAGT. In DNA, the CDR3 is TGTGCCAGCAGTCCAAGTCCCGGGACAGGGAACAGTCAGCCCCAGCATTTT. The encoded protein is CASSPSPGTGNSQPQHF.

This clonotype was recorded many times. The chain carries TRBV13 and TRBJ2-7; 9 bases are a match to TRBD2. CDR1 is PRHDT, CDR2 FYEKMQ, per germline (reference sequence). V lost 4 bases to trimming and J lost 4 bases; unmatched junction nucleotides: 11. This CDR3 is 16 amino acids long. The CDR3: CASSSSAGGPPYEQYF. The CDR3 DNA sequence: TGTGCCAGCAGCTCCTCAGCGGGAGGCCCACCATACGAGCAGTACTTC.

This clonotype was seen many times. The V call is TRBV20-1, the J call TRBJ1-2; tentatively, D is TRBD1 (5 bases). Germline V CDR1 and CDR2: DFQATT, SNEGSKA (reference sequence). The CDR3 totals 13 residues. V was trimmed by 6 bases and J by 0 bases, leaving 11 bases between them. CDR3: CSAGDASNYGYTF. The CDR3 DNA follows: TGCAGTGCCGGGGACGCTTCTAACTATGGCTACACCTTC.

At least ten counts were recorded for this clonotype. This chain joins TRBV30 and TRBJ1-2; tentative D call: TRBD1 (6 bases). The CDR3 runs to 15 residues. Between the trimmed V and J ends, which lost 5 bases and 2 bases, there was a span of 18 bases. Germline CDR1 and CDR2: GTSNPN and SVGIG (reference sequence). The CDR3 is CAWHTGQWSNYGYTF. Here the CDR3 DNA reads TGTGCCTGGCACACAGGGCAATGGTCAAACTATGGCTACACCTTC.

The sample holds many counts of this clonotype. The CDR3 reads CASSRGQHTGELFF. The CDR3 bases are TGCGCCAGCAGCCGGGGACAGCACACCGGGGAGCTGTTTTTT. V gene TRBV5-1 combines with J gene TRBJ2-2, with TRBD1 matching over 7 bases. Looked up from germline, CDR1 is SGHRS and CDR2 is YFSETQ. The V and J ends lost 4 bases and 3 bases, in that order; junction bases with no gene match: 3. The CDR3 is 14 residues long.

This clonotype was recorded many times. The V gene is TRBV28, the J gene TRBJ2-5, with 9 bases lining up with TRBD2. Per germline, CDR1 MDHEN and CDR2 SYDVKM. The CDR3 contains 14 residues. Germline trimming cut 5 bases from V and 6 bases from J; bases unmatched to any gene: 7. The CDR3 reads CASSKASGIQTQYF. The CDR3 coding sequence is TGTGCCAGCAGTAAGGCTAGCGGGATTCAGACCCAGTACTTC.

J is TRBJ1-2 and V is TRBV12-3 or TRBV12-4; the D gene is possibly TRBD1 (6 bases). The V end was cut by 4 bases, the J end by 4 bases, with 13 bases between. The CDR3 contains 14 residues. CDR3 bases: TGTGCCAGCAGTTCAGGACAGACCGCCTATGGCTACACCTTC. It is translated as CASSSGQTAYGYTF.

This clonotype was picked up many times. V usage is TRBV18 and J usage is TRBJ2-7, with D maybe TRBD1 (5 bases). V was trimmed by 1 base and J by 4 bases, leaving 8 bases between them. The CDR3 loop spans 13 amino acids. Per the germline V gene, CDR1 is KGHSH and CDR2 is LQKENI. The CDR3 loop reads CASSPQGKYEQYF. For the CDR3, the DNA is TGTGCCAGCTCACCACAGGGGAAGTACGAGCAGTACTTC.

This clonotype was counted at least ten times. The chain employs TRBV29-1 and TRBJ1-2; TRBD1 agrees at 7 bases. CDR3 length: 14 residues. Germline V lookup: CDR1 SQVTM, CDR2 ANQGSEA. Unmatched junction bases numbered 4, after V lost 3 bases and J lost 0 bases. The CDR3 sequence: CSVEGQGANYGYTF. Here the CDR3 DNA reads TGCAGCGTTGAGGGGCAGGGGGCTAACTATGGCTACACCTTC.

This clonotype came up many times. CDR3: CASSIEDRESNQPQHF. The CDR3, as DNA: TGTGCCAGTAGTATAGAGGACAGGGAAAGCAATCAGCCCCAGCATTTT. The chain employs TRBV19 and TRBJ1-5; 8 bases map to TRBD1. This CDR3 contains 16 residues. Germline CDR1 is LNHDA and CDR2 is SQIVND (reference sequence). The J segment lost 1 base and the V segment lost 0 bases, leaving 2 bases of the junction unmatched.

V is TRBV19 and J is TRBJ2-2, with 9 bases identical to TRBD2. The CDR3 sequence is 17 residues long. V shed 5 bases, J shed 1 base, and the junction held 8 bases outside the gene matches. CDR1 is LNHDA, CDR2 SQIVND, per germline (reference sequence). The CDR3 region is CASSLKGAGGNTGELFF. The CDR3 bases are TGTGCCAGTAGTTTGAAAGGAGCGGGAGGGAACACCGGGGAGCTGTTTTTT.

This clonotype was counted between two and nine times. This may arise from a read error, as a much more abundant clone is one base away. The rearrangement links TRBV28 to TRBJ1-1; D is ambiguous. This CDR3 region has 14 residues. Per germline, CDR1 MDHEN and CDR2 SYDVKM. Trimming stripped 3 bases from V and 0 bases from J, with 8 bases between. CDR3 coding DNA: TGTGCCAGCAGTTTTCTGGGAATGAACACTGAAGCTTTCTTT. This sequence encodes CASSFLGMNTEAFF. The full variable domain, with the rest looked up from reference TRBV28 and TRBJ1-1, is DVKVTQSSRYLVKRTGEKVFLECVQDMDHENMFWYRQDPGLGLRLIYFSYDVKMKEKGDIPEGYSVSREKKERFSLILESASTNQTSMYLCASSFLGMNTEAFFGQGTRLTVV.

The V and J genes are TRBV30 and TRBJ1-3; D might be TRBD1 (6 bases). The germline V and J ends were trimmed by 4 bases and 7 bases, with 20 bases remaining between them. This CDR3 is 15 amino acids long. CDR1 and CDR2 from the germline V gene are GTSNPN and SVGIG (reference sequence). CDR3 residues: CAWISPGTRGNTIYF. DNA of the CDR3: TGTGCCTGGATTTCTCCGGGGACGAGGGGGAACACCATATATTTT.

The genes are TRBV7-8 and TRBJ2-7, with D maybe TRBD2 (6 bases). The CDR3 consists of 15 residues. Germline values: CDR1 SGHVS, CDR2 FQNEAQ. V was shortened by 5 bases and J by 3 bases, with 17 bases between the two germline ends. CDR3 in DNA: TGTGCCAGCAGCAAAGAGGCAGGGAGGTACTACGAGCAGTACTTC. Protein: CASSKEAGRYYEQYF.

For this clonotype: The germline gene is not matched at one end of the junction; a read error may be the cause. This chain links TRBV11-1 with TRBJ2-7; TRBD2 agrees at 10 bases. Looked up from germline, CDR1 is SGHAT and CDR2 is FQDESV (reference sequence). The CDR3 spans 14 residues. DNA of the CDR3: TGTGCCAGCAGCCTAGCGGGAGAGGTTATCGAGCAGTACTTC. Residues: CASSLAGEVIEQYF.

This clonotype was counted many times. This sequence joins TRBV18 and TRBJ2-5, with D perhaps TRBD2 (5 bases). The CDR3 length is 14 residues. The V gene lost 3 bases and the J gene lost 3 bases, with 11 bases spanning the gap. Germline assignment: CDR1 KGHSH and CDR2 LQKENI. DNA of the CDR3: TGTGCCAGCTCACCGCAGACGGAGGAAGAGACCCAGTACTTC. It is translated as CASSPQTEEETQYF.

This clonotype has at least ten counts. The chain links TRBV28 to TRBJ2-7; D is unresolved. The germline gives CDR1 MDHEN, CDR2 SYDVKM. The V end was cut by 3 bases, the J end by 2 bases, with 11 bases between. The CDR3 has 14 amino acids. The CDR3 protein is CASSFPNPAYEQYF. The CDR3, as DNA: TGTGCCAGCAGTTTCCCCAATCCAGCCTACGAGCAGTACTTC. Together with reference TRBV28 and TRBJ2-7, the CDR3 gives the full variable domain: DVKVTQSSRYLVKRTGEKVFLECVQDMDHENMFWYRQDPGLGLRLIYFSYDVKMKEKGDIPEGYSVSREKKERFSLILESASTNQTSMYLCASSFPNPAYEQYFGPGTRLTVT.

This clonotype was observed many times. The chain links TRBV5-1 to TRBJ1-1; D is ambiguous. V dropped 0 bases and J dropped 0 bases, with 12 bases sitting between them. Germline CDR1 and CDR2: SGHRS and YFSETQ. The CDR3 runs 16 residues. This CDR3 reads CASSLEAASMNTEAFF. CDR3 bases: TGCGCCAGCAGCTTGGAGGCAGCCTCTATGAACACTGAAGCTTTCTTT.

This clonotype was recorded at least ten times. The rearrangement joins TRBV12-3 or TRBV12-4 to TRBJ1-2; tentatively, D is TRBD1 (5 bases). V gave up 3 bases and J gave up 4 bases, with 12 bases separating them. CDR3 length: 14 amino acids. CDR3 residues: CASSLRGVAYGYTF. Written as DNA, the CDR3 is TGTGCCAGCAGTTTGCGGGGGGTAGCCTATGGCTACACCTTC.

The rearrangement links TRBV7-2 to TRBJ2-7, with D perhaps TRBD1 (7 bases). The germline V gene encodes CDR1 SGHTA and CDR2 FQGNSA. V was clipped by 2 bases and J by 2 bases, with 13 bases between them. The CDR3 totals 15 residues. CDR3 in amino acids: CASSLTRGDTYEQYF. Written as DNA, the CDR3 is TGTGCCAGCAGCTTAACCAGGGGGGATACCTACGAGCAGTACTTC.